The 11 T cell receptor beta chains below all came from one sample that was sequenced in a study of T cells and Merkel cell carcinoma outcomes. Libraries were prepared by immunoSEQ multiplex PCR; TCRdb keeps only in-frame clonotypes and omits some of them. This table has some 14,000 clones, around nine tenths appearing once. Input material: tumor tissue from Merkel cell carcinoma. The receptors were gathered from a human donor with Merkel cell carcinoma.

For the CDR3, the DNA is TGTGCCAGCAGCCCGTATGGGAACACTGAAGCTTTCTTT. It translates to CASSPYGNTEAFF. The chain has TRBV7-9 and TRBJ1-1; D unclear. The germline V gene encodes CDR1 SEHNR and CDR2 FQNEAQ (reference sequence). V lost 5 bases, J lost 1 base, and 8 bases lay in between. The CDR3 extends over 13 amino acids.

This chain joins TRBV7-9 and TRBJ2-7, with D perhaps being TRBD1 or TRBD2 (5 bases each). The length of the CDR3 is 14 residues. The germline V gene encodes CDR1 SEHNR and CDR2 FQNEAQ (reference sequence). Trimming left V 5 bases short and J 0 bases short, with 11 bases between. The CDR3 spells CASSPWGTSYEQYF. The CDR3 bases are TGTGCCAGCAGCCCGTGGGGGACCTCCTACGAGCAGTACTTC.

J is TRBJ1-2 and V is TRBV19; a possible D gene is TRBD1 (5 bases). CDR3 length: 15 amino acids. V lost 3 bases, J lost 6 bases, and 17 bases lay in between. In germline, CDR1 is LNHDA, CDR2 SQIVND (reference sequence). The CDR3 spells CASSIRSGQPNGYTF. The CDR3 DNA reads TGTGCCAGTAGTATTAGATCCGGACAACCTAATGGCTACACCTTC.

The genes are TRBV30 and TRBJ1-4; no firm D call. Trimming removed 0 bases at V and 8 bases at J, with 13 bases between. Germline V gene lookup returns CDR1 GTSNPN and CDR2 SVGIG (reference sequence). The length of the CDR3 is 14 residues. The DNA for the CDR3 is TGTGCCTGGAGTGTAGGGCCGGGTCGGGAAAAACTGTTTTTT. Translation: CAWSVGPGREKLFF.

V gene TRBV9 combines with J gene TRBJ2-5; D is unclear. The ends were cut back, 0 bases at V and 4 bases at J, with 16 bases in the middle. Germline V lookup: CDR1 SGDLS, CDR2 YYNGEE. The CDR3 extends over 16 amino acids. The CDR3 here is CASSVEGSYSGETQYF. The CDR3 DNA sequence: TGTGCCAGCAGCGTAGAAGGCAGCTACTCTGGAGAGACCCAGTACTTC.

This chain links TRBV28 with TRBJ2-5; D not resolved. Germline values: CDR1 MDHEN, CDR2 SYDVKM. The V and J ends lost 8 bases and 0 bases respectively, with 19 bases between them. This CDR3 has 16 residues. CDR3 region: CASGSASFGYQETQYF. Written as DNA, the CDR3 is TGTGCCAGCGGCTCGGCTAGTTTTGGGTACCAAGAGACCCAGTACTTC.

The chain carries TRBV9 and TRBJ2-2; D gene ambiguous. The CDR3 totals 15 residues. CDR1 is SGDLS and CDR2 is YYNGEE in the germline V gene. Trimming left V 4 bases short and J 1 base short, with 11 bases between. The CDR3 nucleotides are TGTGCCAGCAGCAGGGCTCATGAGAACACCGGGGAGCTGTTTTTT. It translates to CASSRAHENTGELFF.

CDR3 nucleotide sequence: TGCGCCAGCAGCTGGATTAAAGGCTCAGGGGGGTTCTACAATGAGCAGTTCTTC. Translation gives CASSWIKGSGGFYNEQFF. The chain is built from TRBV5-1 and TRBJ2-1, with a weak D call TRBD1 (7 bases). The germline V gene encodes CDR1 SGHRS and CDR2 YFSETQ. Trimming pared 3 bases from V and 3 bases from J, leaving 22 bases between. This CDR3 region has 18 residues.

The chain recombines TRBV18 with TRBJ2-1; D might be TRBD2 (6 bases). V was cut by 1 base and J by 6 bases, with 13 bases left in between. There are 15 residues in the CDR3. The germline CDR1 and CDR2 sequences are KGHSH and LQKENI. The CDR3 is CASSPQGGAFNEQFF. In DNA form, the CDR3 reads TGTGCCAGCTCACCACAGGGAGGTGCTTTCAATGAGCAGTTCTTC.

The chain recombines TRBV10-3 with TRBJ2-5; 7 bases align to TRBD1. Germline V gene sequence: CDR1 ENHRY, CDR2 SYGVKD. The CDR3 has 14 residues. The J segment lost 3 bases and the V segment lost 8 bases, leaving 9 bases of the junction unmatched. The CDR3 sequence is CAIGSLTGEETQYF. The CDR3 DNA follows: TGTGCCATCGGGAGTTTAACAGGGGAAGAGACCCAGTACTTC.

The chain uses TRBV10-3 and TRBJ1-1, with no clear D. Trimming removed 1 base at V and 6 bases at J, with 12 bases between. The germline V gene has CDR1 ENHRY and CDR2 SYGVKD. CDR3 length equals 14 residues. The CDR3 DNA follows: TGTGCCATCAGTGAGTTTGGATTGGAGGCTGAAGCTTTCTTT. This codes for CAISEFGLEAEAFF.